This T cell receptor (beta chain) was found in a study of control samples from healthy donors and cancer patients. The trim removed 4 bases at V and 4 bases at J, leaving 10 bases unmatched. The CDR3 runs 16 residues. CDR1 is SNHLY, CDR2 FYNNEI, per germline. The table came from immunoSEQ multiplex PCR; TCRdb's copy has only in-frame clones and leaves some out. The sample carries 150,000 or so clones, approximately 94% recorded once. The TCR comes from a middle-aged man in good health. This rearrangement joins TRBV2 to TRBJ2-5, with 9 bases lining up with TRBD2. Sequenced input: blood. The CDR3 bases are TGTGCCAGCAGTGCAAGACTAGCGGATCTTCGAGAGACCCAGTACTTC. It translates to CASSARLADLRETQYF.